Below, 3 T cell receptor beta chains from the same sample are listed, as sequenced in a study of cytomegalovirus exposure and HLA in healthy donors. Vbeta (60) and Jbeta (13) primers were used in the PCR. Sequenced by immunoSEQ multiplex PCR; TCRdb stores in-frame clones only, minus some. Here the sample spans approximately 160,000 clones, just under 85% being singletons. The sequenced sample was PBMCs. The receptors derive from a girl aged 5-17 years in good health and CMV-seropositive.

This clone has a handful of counts. This chain connects TRBV4-1 to TRBJ1-1; no clear D. Deletions cut 2 bases from V and 1 base from J, with 11 bases between. Germline loops: CDR1 MGHRA, CDR2 YSYEKL. This CDR3 contains 15 residues. Here the CDR3 reads CASSQIRQANTEAFF. CDR3 nucleotide sequence: TGCGCCAGCAGCCAAATCCGCCAGGCGAACACTGAAGCTTTCTTT.

CDR3 loop: CATGIYQETQYF. As DNA, the CDR3 is TGTGCCACCGGGATTTACCAAGAGACCCAGTACTTC. The V call is TRBV27, the J call TRBJ2-5; a possible D gene is TRBD2 (5 bases). V shed 10 bases and J shed 0 bases, with 9 bases lying between them. This CDR3 comprises 12 residues. CDR1 MNHEY and CDR2 SMNVEV come from the germline V gene (reference sequence).

This sequence joins TRBV5-1 and TRBJ2-5; weak D call: TRBD1 (5 bases). Germline values: CDR1 SGHRS, CDR2 YFSETQ. This CDR3 has 14 amino acids. Trimming pared 0 bases from V and 2 bases from J, leaving 8 bases between. CDR3: CASSLVQGQETQYF. The CDR3 DNA is TGCGCCAGCAGCTTGGTCCAGGGTCAAGAGACCCAGTACTTC.